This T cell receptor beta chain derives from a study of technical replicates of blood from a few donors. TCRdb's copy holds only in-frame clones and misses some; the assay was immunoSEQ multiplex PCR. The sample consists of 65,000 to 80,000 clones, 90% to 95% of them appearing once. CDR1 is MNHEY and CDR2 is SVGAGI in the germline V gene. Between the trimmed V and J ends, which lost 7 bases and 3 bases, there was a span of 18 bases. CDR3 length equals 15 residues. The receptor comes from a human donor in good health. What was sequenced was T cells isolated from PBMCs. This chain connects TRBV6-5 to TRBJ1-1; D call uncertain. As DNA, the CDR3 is TGTGCCAGCACCCCTGGCTTCGGGAGGCACACTGAAGCTTTCTTT. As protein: CASTPGFGRHTEAFF.